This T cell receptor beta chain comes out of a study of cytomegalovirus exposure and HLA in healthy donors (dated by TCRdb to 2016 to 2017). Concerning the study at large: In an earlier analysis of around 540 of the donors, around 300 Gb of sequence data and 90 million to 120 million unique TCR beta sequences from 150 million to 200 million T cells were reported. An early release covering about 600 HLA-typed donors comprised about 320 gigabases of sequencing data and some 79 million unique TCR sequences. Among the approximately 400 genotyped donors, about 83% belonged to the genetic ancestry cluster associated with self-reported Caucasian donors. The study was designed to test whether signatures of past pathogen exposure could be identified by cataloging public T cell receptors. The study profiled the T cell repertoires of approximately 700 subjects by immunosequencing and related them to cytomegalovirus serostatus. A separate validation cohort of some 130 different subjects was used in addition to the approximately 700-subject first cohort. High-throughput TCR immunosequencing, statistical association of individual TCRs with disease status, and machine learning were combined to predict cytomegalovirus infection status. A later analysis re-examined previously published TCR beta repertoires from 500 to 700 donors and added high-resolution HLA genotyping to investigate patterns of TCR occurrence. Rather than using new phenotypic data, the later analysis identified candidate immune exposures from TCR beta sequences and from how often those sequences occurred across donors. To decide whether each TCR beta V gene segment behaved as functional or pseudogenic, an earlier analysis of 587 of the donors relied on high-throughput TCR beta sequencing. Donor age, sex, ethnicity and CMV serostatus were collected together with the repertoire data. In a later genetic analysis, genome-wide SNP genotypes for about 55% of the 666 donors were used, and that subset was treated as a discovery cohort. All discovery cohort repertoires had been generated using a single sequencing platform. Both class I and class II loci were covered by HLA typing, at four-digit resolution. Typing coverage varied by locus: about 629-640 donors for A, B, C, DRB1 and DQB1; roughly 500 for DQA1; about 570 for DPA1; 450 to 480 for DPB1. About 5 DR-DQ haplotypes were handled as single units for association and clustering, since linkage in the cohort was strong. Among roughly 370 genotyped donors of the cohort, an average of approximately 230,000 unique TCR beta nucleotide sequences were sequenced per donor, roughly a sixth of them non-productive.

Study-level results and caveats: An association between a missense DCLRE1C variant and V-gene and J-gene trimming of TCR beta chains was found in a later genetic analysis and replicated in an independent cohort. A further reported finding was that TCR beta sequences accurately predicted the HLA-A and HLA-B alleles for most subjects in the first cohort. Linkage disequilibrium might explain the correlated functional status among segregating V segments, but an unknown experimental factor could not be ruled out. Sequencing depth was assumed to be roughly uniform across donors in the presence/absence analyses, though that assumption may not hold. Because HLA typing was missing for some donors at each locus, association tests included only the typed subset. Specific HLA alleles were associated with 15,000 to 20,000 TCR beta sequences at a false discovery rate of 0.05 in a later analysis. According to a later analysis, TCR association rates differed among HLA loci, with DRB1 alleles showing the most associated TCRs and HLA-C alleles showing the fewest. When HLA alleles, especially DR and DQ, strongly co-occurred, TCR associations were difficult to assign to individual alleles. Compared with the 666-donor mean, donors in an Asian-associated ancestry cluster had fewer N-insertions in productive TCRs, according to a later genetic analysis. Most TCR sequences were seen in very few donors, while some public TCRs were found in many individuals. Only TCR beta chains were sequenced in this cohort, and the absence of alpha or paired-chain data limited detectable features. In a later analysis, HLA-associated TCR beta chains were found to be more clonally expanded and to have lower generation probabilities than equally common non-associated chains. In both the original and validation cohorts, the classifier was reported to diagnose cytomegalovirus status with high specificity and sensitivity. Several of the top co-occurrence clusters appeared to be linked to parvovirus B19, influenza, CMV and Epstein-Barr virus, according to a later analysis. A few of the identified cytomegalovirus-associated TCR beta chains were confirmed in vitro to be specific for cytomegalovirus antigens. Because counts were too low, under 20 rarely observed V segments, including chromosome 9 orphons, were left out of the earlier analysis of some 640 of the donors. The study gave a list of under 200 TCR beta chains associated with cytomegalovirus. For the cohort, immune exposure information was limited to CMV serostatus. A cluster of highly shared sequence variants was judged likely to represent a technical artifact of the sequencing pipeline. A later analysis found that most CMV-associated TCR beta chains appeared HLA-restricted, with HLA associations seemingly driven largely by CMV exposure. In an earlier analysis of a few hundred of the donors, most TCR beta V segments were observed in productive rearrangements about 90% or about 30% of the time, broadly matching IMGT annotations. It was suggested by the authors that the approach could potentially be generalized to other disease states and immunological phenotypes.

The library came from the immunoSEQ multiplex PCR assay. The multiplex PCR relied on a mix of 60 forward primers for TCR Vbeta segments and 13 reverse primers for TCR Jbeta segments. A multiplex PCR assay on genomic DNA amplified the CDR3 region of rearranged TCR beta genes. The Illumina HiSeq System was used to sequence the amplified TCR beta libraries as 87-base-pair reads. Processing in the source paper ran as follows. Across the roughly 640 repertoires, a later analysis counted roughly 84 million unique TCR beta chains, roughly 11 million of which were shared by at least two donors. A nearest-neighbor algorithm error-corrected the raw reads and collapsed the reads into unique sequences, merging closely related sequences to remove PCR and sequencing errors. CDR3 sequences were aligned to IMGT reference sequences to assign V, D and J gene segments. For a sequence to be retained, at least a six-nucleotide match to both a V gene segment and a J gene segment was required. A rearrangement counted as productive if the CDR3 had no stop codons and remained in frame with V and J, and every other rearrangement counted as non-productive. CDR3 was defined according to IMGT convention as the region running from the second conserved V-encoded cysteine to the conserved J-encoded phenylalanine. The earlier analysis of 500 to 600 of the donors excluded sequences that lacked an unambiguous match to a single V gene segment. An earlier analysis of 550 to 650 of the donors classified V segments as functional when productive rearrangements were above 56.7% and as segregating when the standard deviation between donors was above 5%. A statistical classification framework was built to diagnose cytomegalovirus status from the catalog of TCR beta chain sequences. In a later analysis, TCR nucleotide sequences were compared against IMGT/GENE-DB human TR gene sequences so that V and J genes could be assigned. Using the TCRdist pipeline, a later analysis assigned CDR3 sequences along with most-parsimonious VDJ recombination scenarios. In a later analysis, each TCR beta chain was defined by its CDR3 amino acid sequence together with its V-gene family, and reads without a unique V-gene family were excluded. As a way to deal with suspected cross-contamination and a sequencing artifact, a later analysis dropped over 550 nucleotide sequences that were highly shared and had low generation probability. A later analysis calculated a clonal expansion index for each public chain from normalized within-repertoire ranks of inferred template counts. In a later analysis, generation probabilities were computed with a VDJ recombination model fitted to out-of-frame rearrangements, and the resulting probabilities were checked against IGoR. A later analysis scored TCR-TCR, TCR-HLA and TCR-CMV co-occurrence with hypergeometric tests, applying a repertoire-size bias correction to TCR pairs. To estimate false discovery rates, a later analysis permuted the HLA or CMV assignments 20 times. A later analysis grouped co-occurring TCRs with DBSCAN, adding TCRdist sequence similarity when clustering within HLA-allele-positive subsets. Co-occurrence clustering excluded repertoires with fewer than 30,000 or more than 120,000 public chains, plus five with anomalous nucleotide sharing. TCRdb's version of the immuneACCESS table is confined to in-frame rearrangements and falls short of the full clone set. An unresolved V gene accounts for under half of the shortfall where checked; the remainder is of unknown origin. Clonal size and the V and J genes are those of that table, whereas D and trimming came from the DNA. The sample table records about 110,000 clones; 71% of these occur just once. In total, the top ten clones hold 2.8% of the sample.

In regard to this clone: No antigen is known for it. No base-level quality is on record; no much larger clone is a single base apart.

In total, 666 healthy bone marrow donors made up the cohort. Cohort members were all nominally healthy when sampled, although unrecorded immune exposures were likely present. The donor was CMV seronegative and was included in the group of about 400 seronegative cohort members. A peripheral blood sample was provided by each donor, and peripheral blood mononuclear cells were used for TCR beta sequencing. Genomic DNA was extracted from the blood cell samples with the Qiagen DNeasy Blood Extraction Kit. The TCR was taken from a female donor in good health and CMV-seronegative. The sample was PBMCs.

The sequenced DNA is TGTGCCAGCAGTTCGAACCCCTGGGCAGCTTCTGGAAACACCATATATTTT. The translation is CASSSNPWAASGNTIYF. The chain links TRBV28 with TRBJ1-3; the D gene assignment is ambiguous. Reading the germline V gene gives CDR1 MDHEN and CDR2 SYDVKM. From cysteine to phenylalanine, the CDR3 is 17 amino acids long. Solely the CDR3 DNA is kept, with 51 bases framed from the first base. V gives up 4 bases and J gives up 1 base, and the segment between their germline ends measures 17 bases.